Below, 11 T cell receptor beta chains from the same sample are listed, as sequenced in a study of blood T cells in healthy people across ages. Through a sample-barcoded 5' primer and a J-beta primer mix, a second PCR was run for about 6 to 11 cycles. TCRdb processed the 5' RACE reads anew with MiXCR; each CDR3 protein has one entry. This sample has a few hundred thousand distinct CDR3 sequences; roughly a quarter occur once, and the top ten carry 3.6%. These sequences were also reported in another study, on T cells of mothers and their children.

The sample taken for sequencing was blood. The receptor source for this set is a boy aged 2 to 10 in good health.

The rearrangement uses TRBV2 and TRBJ2-5, with 10 nucleotides matching TRBD2. The J call is in doubt because the DNA end fits TRBJ2-1 better. The germline V gene encodes CDR1 SNHLY and CDR2 FYNNEI. The CDR3 extends over 15 amino acids. CDR3 DNA: TGTGCCAGCAGGGAACTAGCGGGAACCTACAATGAGCAGTTCTTC. Translated, it gives CASRELAGTYNEQFF.

This clonotype was observed a handful of times. The DNA of the CDR3 is TGTGCCAGCACCGCTTTAGGTTCTTATACGCAGTATTTT. This codes for CASTALGSYTQYF. The V and J genes are TRBV6-1 and TRBJ2-3, with no clear D. Germline CDR1 is MNHNS and CDR2 is SASEGT. There are 13 residues in the CDR3. V was shortened by 7 bases and J by 7 bases, with 15 bases between the two germline ends.

This clonotype was detected once. V is TRBV5-1 and J is TRBJ2-3; 10 bases fit TRBD2. The ends lost 4 bases at V and 6 bases at J; junction bases unmatched: 11. The V gene's germline CDR1 is SGHRS and CDR2 YFSETQ. The CDR3 sequence is 16 residues long. The CDR3 loop is CASSPSTSGIVDTQYF. The CDR3 region has the DNA TGCGCCAGCAGCCCCAGTACTAGCGGGATTGTGGATACGCAGTATTTT.

This clonotype was found a few times. The chain is built from TRBV18 and TRBJ2-5; the D call may be TRBD1 or TRBD2 (6 bases each). This CDR3 has 15 amino acids. The germline gives CDR1 KGHSH, CDR2 LQKENI. V lost 1 base to trimming and J lost 4 bases, with 13 bases between them. CDR3 nucleotide sequence: TGTGCCAGCTCACCACGAGTCAGGGGAGGAGAGACCCAGTACTTC. It translates to CASSPRVRGGETQYF. Combining the CDR3 with reference TRBV18 and TRBJ2-5 gives the whole variable domain NAGVMQNPRHLVRRRGQEARLRCSPMKGHSHVYWYRQLPEEGLKFMVYLQKENIIDESGMPKERFSAEFPKEGPSILRIQQVVRGDSAAYFCASSPRVRGGETQYFGPGTRLLVL.

This clonotype appeared a single time. This chain links TRBV7-2 with TRBJ1-1; D possibly corresponds to TRBD1 (6 bases). V lost 5 bases and J lost 0, with 13 bases in between. This CDR3 is built from 15 residues. Germline V lookup: CDR1 SGHTA, CDR2 FQGNSA. DNA of the CDR3: TGTGCCAGCAGCAAAGGGGACACAATGAACACTGAAGCTTTCTTT. Its protein product is CASSKGDTMNTEAFF. The whole variable domain, remainder taken from reference TRBV7-2 and TRBJ1-1, is GAGVSQSPSNKVTEKGKDVELRCDPISGHTALYWYRQSLGQGLEFLIYFQGNSAPDKSGLPSDRFSAERTGGSVSTLTIQRTQQEDSAVYLCASSKGDTMNTEAFFGQGTRLTVV.

This clonotype has just a few counts. The rearrangement links TRBV5-1 to TRBJ2-1; 16 nucleotides line up with TRBD2. The J segment lost 0 bases and the V segment lost 2 bases, leaving 8 bases of the junction unmatched. Germline V gene data show CDR1 as SGHRS and CDR2 as YFSETQ. The CDR3 extends over 20 amino acids. CDR3 region: CASSFTPGTSGGASYNEQFF. The CDR3 DNA sequence: TGCGCCAGCAGCTTTACGCCAGGGACTAGCGGGGGGGCCTCCTACAATGAGCAGTTCTTC. The full variable domain, in which reference TRBV5-1 and TRBJ2-1 provide the parts outside the CDR3, is KAGVTQTPRYLIKTRGQQVTLSCSPISGHRSVSWYQQTPGQGLQFLFEYFSETQRNKGNFPGRFSGRQFSNSRSEMNVSTLELGDSALYLCASSFTPGTSGGASYNEQFFGPGTRLTVL.

J is TRBJ1-2 and V is TRBV12-3 or TRBV12-4; 7 bases are shared with TRBD1. The J segment lost 4 bases and the V segment lost 5 bases, leaving 13 bases of the junction unmatched. This CDR3 has 16 amino acids. The CDR3 reads CASSQPGQSRSYGYTF. CDR3 nucleotide sequence: TGTGCCAGCAGTCAACCGGGACAGTCTCGGAGCTATGGCTACACCTTC.

The gene calls are TRBV6-1 and TRBJ2-7; TRBD2 aligns across 8 bases. V was clipped by 3 bases and J by 7 bases; unmatched bases: 8. This CDR3 has 14 residues. Germline V gene lookup returns CDR1 MNHNS and CDR2 SASEGT. CDR3 amino acids: CASSDRGGPREQYF. Here the CDR3 DNA reads TGTGCCAGCAGTGATCGGGGGGGCCCCCGAGAGCAGTACTTC.

This clonotype was picked up many times. The chain uses TRBV28 and TRBJ2-7; D is ambiguous. This CDR3 comprises 13 residues. Germline values: CDR1 MDHEN, CDR2 SYDVKM. V dropped 7 bases and J dropped 0 bases, with 10 bases sitting between them. For the CDR3, the DNA is TGTGCCAGCACCGAGTGGAACTCCTACGAGCAGTACTTC. Protein product: CASTEWNSYEQYF.

This rearrangement joins TRBV20-1 to TRBJ2-5, with D maybe TRBD2 (6 bases). The CDR3 runs to 12 residues. Trimming pared 3 bases from V and 1 base from J, leaving 6 bases between. CDR1 DFQATT and CDR2 SNEGSKA come from the germline V gene (reference sequence). The CDR3 DNA follows: TGCAGTGCTAGGGGACTCCAAGAGACCCAGTACTTC. Translation gives CSARGLQETQYF.

The gene calls are TRBV5-6 and TRBJ2-3; D unclear. V was shortened by 4 bases and J by 7 bases, with 13 bases between the two germline ends. Looked up from germline, CDR1 is SGHDT and CDR2 is YYEEEE. This CDR3 region has 13 residues. Here the CDR3 reads CASSLQTRYTQYF. In DNA form, the CDR3 reads TGTGCCAGCAGCCTGCAGACTCGTTATACGCAGTATTTT.